A single sample gave rise to the 29 T cell receptor beta chains below, sequenced in a study of T cells in women clearing cervical HPV infection. Profiling relied on immunoSEQ multiplex PCR, and the TCRdb table lists in-frame clones only, not all of them. This sample's table reports roughly 22,000 clones. Material for sequencing was blood buffy coat. All receptors derive from a woman aged 18 to 75 with a cervical HPV16 infection that either progressed to CIN3+ or cleared (not recorded which).

About this clone: The read ends 3 residues before the CDR3 terminus; that terminus is restored from the germline J gene. The V and J genes are TRBV20-1 and TRBJ1-1, with 9 positions matching TRBD1. Germline loops: CDR1 DFQATT, CDR2 SNEGSKA (reference sequence). This CDR3 is 13 amino acids long. With V trimmed by 3 bases and J by 3 bases, 2 bases remained unmatched. The sequenced part of the CDR3 DNA is TGCAGTGCTAGTTGGGACAGGGACACTGAA. It encodes CSASWDRDTE. Given in full, the CDR3 is CSASWDRDTEAFF.

A word on this clone: The read halts 3 residues ahead of the CDR3 end, with the missing end drawn from the germline J gene. The chain has TRBV19 and TRBJ1-2, with TRBD1 as a possible D gene (5 bases). This CDR3 has 12 amino acids. Trimming took 4 bases from V and 7 from J, leaving 10 bases between them. Germline V gives CDR1 LNHDA, CDR2 SQIVND (reference sequence). CDR3 DNA (partial): TGTGCCAGTAGTAGCCAGAGGGGTGGC. Protein: CASSSQRGG. The whole CDR3 protein reads CASSSQRGGYTF.

Details on this clone: The read halts 3 residues ahead of the CDR3 end, with the missing end drawn from the germline J gene. V usage is TRBV20-1 and J usage is TRBJ1-1, with D possibly matching TRBD1 (6 bases). The length of the CDR3 is 14 residues. Trimming took 4 bases from V and 3 from J, leaving 15 bases between them. Germline-derived CDR1 and CDR2 are DFQATT and SNEGSKA (reference sequence). CDR3 bases read: TGCAGTGCTACCAGGGGCGGTTTTGACACTGAA. Protein: CSATRGGFDTE. The whole CDR3 reads CSATRGGFDTEAFF.

This clone is labeled medium-sized based on frequency. The CDR3 protein is CASRSPGKNIQYF. Partial CDR3 DNA: TGTGCCAGCAGGTCTCCCGGCAAAAACATT. J is TRBJ2-4 and V is TRBV6-2 or TRBV6-3, with D hard to call. The observed sequence ends 3 residues before the CDR3 terminus, with the missing tail filled in from the germline J gene. Trimming left V 6 bases short and J 3 bases short, with 9 bases between. CDR3 length: 13 amino acids. Germline CDR1 and CDR2: MNHEY and SVGEGT.

As regards this clone: The read ends 3 residues before the CDR3 terminus; that terminus is restored from the germline J gene. V is TRBV11-2 and J is TRBJ1-2, with TRBD1 identical over 9 bases. Germline CDR1 and CDR2: SGHAT and FQNNGV. This CDR3 is built from 15 residues. CDR3 loop: CASSIQGAISYDYTF. The part of the CDR3 DNA that was read is TGTGCCAGCAGTATACAGGGGGCAATATCCTACGAC.

A remark on this clone: The CDR3 goes on 3 residues after the read ends, and that part is filled in from the germline J gene. The rearrangement uses TRBV7-6 and TRBJ2-7; 8 bases match TRBD1. V gave up 7 bases and J gave up 3 bases; unmatched junction bases: 5. Germline V lookup: CDR1 SGHVS, CDR2 FNYEAQ. The CDR3 covers 13 residues. This chain's CDR3 is CASKQTGGYEQYF. Incomplete CDR3 DNA: TGTGCCAGCAAACAAACAGGGGGCTACGAG.

Of note for this clone: The sequenced fragment ends 3 residues before the CDR3 boundary, so the rest is inferred from the germline J gene. The chain carries TRBV29-1 and TRBJ2-3, with 8 bases aligning to TRBD1. This CDR3 has 12 amino acids. Per germline, CDR1 SQVTM and CDR2 ANQGSEA. The CDR3 DNA, read in part, is TGCAGCGTCGACAGGGGCCGGGAGACG. It specifies CSVDRGRET. In full, the CDR3 is CSVDRGRETQYF.

On this clone: The CDR3 extends 3 residues past the end of the read, so its final part is completed from the germline J gene. This sequence joins TRBV7-2 and TRBJ1-2; the D is unclear. CDR3 size: 15 residues. CDR1 is SGHTA and CDR2 is FQGNSA in the germline V gene. CDR3 in amino acids: CASSYRTSGSYDYTF. CDR3 bases read: TGTGCCAGCAGCTATAGGACTAGCGGGAGCTACGAC.

As for this clone: With the read ending 3 residues before the CDR3 end, the germline J gene is used to fill in that end. The chain has TRBV6-1 and TRBJ1-6; TRBD1 aligns across 9 bases. The CDR3 totals 16 residues. Germline CDR1 is MNHNS and CDR2 is SASEGT. Losses at the gene ends were 5 bases for V and 6 bases for J; bases not matched to a gene: 8. CDR3: CASSQGDRGINSPLHF. CDR3 DNA, as far as it was read: TGTGCCAGCAGTCAAGGTGACAGGGGGATTAATTCACCC.

The part of the CDR3 DNA that was read is TGCGCCAGCAGCTTGGCCGCAGATACG. It codes for CASSLAADT. The complete CDR3 protein is CASSLAADTQYF. The V and J genes are TRBV5-1 and TRBJ2-3; the D is unclear. The read gets to within 3 residues of the CDR3 end, and the germline J gene fills in the rest. The V gene lost 0 bases and the J gene lost 4 bases, with 3 bases spanning the gap. Germline CDR1 reads SGHRS; CDR2 reads YFSETQ. CDR3 length: 12 residues.

Points on this clone: The DNA ends 3 residues before the CDR3 does, and the rest of the CDR3 is filled in from the germline J gene. The chain carries TRBV4-2 and TRBJ2-7, with TRBD2 matching over 14 bases. The CDR3 runs to 17 residues. Unmatched junction bases numbered 7, after V lost 4 bases and J lost 2 bases. Germline values: CDR1 LGHNA, CDR2 YNFKEQ. CDR3 bases read: TGTGCCAGCAGCCCAGGACTAGCGGGAGGCAAACCCTACGAG. Protein: CASSPGLAGGKPYE. The whole CDR3 sequence reads CASSPGLAGGKPYEQYF.

As concerns this clone: The CDR3 end is not reached by the read, which stops 3 residues before it; the germline J gene fills it in. The chain uses TRBV28 and TRBJ1-2, with a weak D call TRBD1 (5 bases). CDR1 and CDR2 (germline): MDHEN, SYDVKM. This CDR3 comprises 16 residues. Trimming shortened V by 5 bases and J by 4 bases, and 20 bases separated the two germline ends. The CDR3 sequence: CASSTSHSRDFYGYTF. CDR3 DNA (partial): TGTGCCAGCAGTACATCCCACAGCCGGGACTTCTATGGC.

Comment on this clone: The read finishes 3 residues shy of the CDR3 end, and the germline J gene is used to complete it. The V call is TRBV24-1, the J call TRBJ2-1; TRBD1 matches at 11 bases. This CDR3 comprises 15 residues. In germline, CDR1 is KGHDR, CDR2 SFDVKD. Trimming cost V 2 bases and J 6 bases; bases outside gene matches: 2. CDR3 DNA (partial): TGTGCCACCAGTGATTCCGGGACAGGGGGCAATGAG. Its translation is CATSDSGTGGNE. The CDR3, in full, reads CATSDSGTGGNEQFF.

In the case of this clone: The read is 3 residues too short to cover the CDR3 end, so that end is filled in from the germline J gene. The chain couples TRBV10-1 to TRBJ1-1; TRBD1 is a possible D gene (6 bases). The V gene lost 3 bases and the J gene lost 5 bases, with 19 bases spanning the gap. CDR3 length: 16 residues. In germline, CDR1 is WNHNN, CDR2 SYGVQD (reference sequence). The CDR3 DNA, read in part, is TGCGCCAGCAGTGAATTCCAGGGGCCCCGGGTTACTGAA. Protein product: CASSEFQGPRVTE. The full CDR3 protein reads CASSEFQGPRVTEAFF.

The sequenced part of the CDR3 DNA is TGTGCCAGCAGCGCGGAAGCGGCACTCAAATACAATGAC. Protein sequence: CASSAEAALKYND. The CDR3, in full, reads CASSAEAALKYNDYTF. The gene calls are TRBV7-3 and TRBJ1-2; D is unresolved. The read is 3 residues too short to cover the CDR3 end, so that end is filled in from the germline J gene. The CDR3 is 16 residues long. Germline CDR1 and CDR2: SGHTA and FQGTGA.

Remarks on this clone: The CDR3 end falls 3 residues outside the read, so it is completed with the germline J gene. The chain has TRBV19 and TRBJ2-3; 8 bases map to TRBD2. Germline V gene data show CDR1 as LNHDA and CDR2 as SQIVND (reference sequence). CDR3 size: 16 residues. V lost 3 bases to trimming and J lost 4 bases; unmatched junction nucleotides: 9. Partial CDR3 DNA: TGTGCCAGTAGTATTTCTCCTAGCGGGTTTTCAGATACG. Its protein product is CASSISPSGFSDT. The CDR3 reads in full as CASSISPSGFSDTQYF.

To note about this clone: The read falls 3 residues short of the CDR3 end, and the missing part is taken from the germline J gene. The chain joins TRBV2 to TRBJ2-3; TRBD2 matches at 14 bases. The CDR3 runs 15 residues. CDR1 and CDR2 (germline): SNHLY, FYNNEI. The DNA read from the CDR3 is TGTGCCAGCAGGGGACTAGCGGGAGCTCTAGAGACG. Translation gives CASRGLAGALET. The full CDR3 sequence reads CASRGLAGALETQYF.

Comment on this clone: The CDR3 extends 3 residues past the end of the read, so its final part is completed from the germline J gene. The genes are TRBV20-1 and TRBJ2-3; 8 bases are a match to TRBD2. Per germline, CDR1 DFQATT and CDR2 SNEGSKA (reference sequence). The CDR3 runs 14 residues. CDR3: CSAQAAGGTQPQYF. The covered CDR3 bases are TGCAGTGCCCAGGCGGCGGGGGGCACTCAGCCG.

This CDR3 is CASSFDGQGNSPLFF. The covered CDR3 bases are TGTGCCAGCAGCTTTGATGGTCAGGGTAATTCACCA. The chain recombines TRBV5-5 with TRBJ1-4, with D perhaps TRBD1 (5 bases). The read terminates 3 residues before the CDR3 end, so the remaining end is supplied by the germline J gene. Germline values: CDR1 SGHKS, CDR2 YYEKEE (reference sequence). CDR3 length: 15 residues.

About this clone itself: Read data end 3 residues before the CDR3 end; the end is taken from the germline J gene. The V gene is TRBV5-1, the J gene TRBJ2-3, with TRBD1 matching 10 bases. CDR1 and CDR2 from the germline V gene are SGHRS and YFSETQ. The CDR3 is 14 residues long. The CDR3 DNA, read in part, is TGCGCCAGCAGTAACGGACAGGGGGATCAGCCG. Translation: CASSNGQGDQP. The complete CDR3 protein is CASSNGQGDQPQYF.

Concerning this clone: Read data end 3 residues before the CDR3 end; the end is taken from the germline J gene. The chain combines TRBV28 with TRBJ2-5, with 7 bases aligning to TRBD1. V lost 10 bases, J lost 0 bases, and 17 bases stayed unmatched. The CDR3 is 17 amino acids. Looked up from germline, CDR1 is MDHEN and CDR2 is SYDVKM. The CDR3 here is CATNTQLGTVNQETQYF. The CDR3 DNA, read in part, is TGTGCCACAAACACTCAATTAGGGACAGTCAACCAAGAGACC.

As for this clone: The CDR3 extends 3 residues past the end of the read, so its final part is completed from the germline J gene. V is TRBV20-1 and J is TRBJ2-5, with TRBD1 matching over 9 bases. Trimming took 0 bases from V and 5 from J; bases not matched to a gene: 4. The CDR3 is 14 amino acids. CDR1 is DFQATT and CDR2 is SNEGSKA in the germline V gene (reference sequence). The CDR3 sequence: CSAREGTGYETQYF. CDR3 DNA, as far as it was read: TGCAGTGCTAGAGAAGGGACAGGGTACGAGACC.

Regarding this clone: The read gets to within 3 residues of the CDR3 end, and the germline J gene fills in the rest. V usage is TRBV7-3 and J usage is TRBJ2-5; 11 positions match TRBD2. V was pared by 4 bases and J by 5 bases, with 6 bases of the junction left unmatched. Germline V gene data show CDR1 as SGHTA and CDR2 as FQGTGA. CDR3 length: 15 residues. The CDR3 sequence is CASSSLAGGWETQYF. CDR3 DNA (partial): TGTGCCAGCAGCTCCTTAGCGGGAGGGTGGGAGACC.

Points on this clone: The junction departs from the called germline gene at one end, perhaps through a read error. The missing CDR3 end, 3 residues past where the read stops, is filled in from the germline J gene. Other DNA sequences in this sample translate to the same CDR3. This chain connects TRBV2 to TRBJ1-2; a weak D match, TRBD1 (6 bases). The CDR3 is made up of 15 amino acids. CDR1 SNHLY and CDR2 FYNNEI come from the germline V gene. The CDR3 loop is CASSKDAGVDYGYTF. CDR3 DNA, as far as it was read: TGTGCCAGCAGCAAGGACGCAGGGGTAGACTATGGA. Drawing the rest from reference TRBV2 and TRBJ1-2, the complete variable domain is EPEVTQTPSHQVTQMGQEVILRCVPISNHLYFYWYRQILGQKVEFLVSFYNNEISEKSEIFDDQFSVERPDGSNFTLKIRSTKLEDSAMYFCASSKDAGVDYGYTFGSGTRLTVV.

About this clone itself: From the germline J gene comes the end of the CDR3, since the read stops 3 residues before it. The chain has TRBV30 and TRBJ2-1; 9 bases line up with TRBD1. Trimming at V came to 4 bases and at J to 9 bases, leaving 13 bases not matched to a gene. The CDR3 spans 15 residues. Germline loops: CDR1 GTSNPN, CDR2 SVGIG (reference sequence). CDR3 protein: CAWIHVQGARPEQFF. CDR3 bases read: TGTGCCTGGATACACGTACAGGGGGCGCGTCCTGAG.

In the case of this clone: The DNA ends 3 residues before the CDR3 does, and the rest of the CDR3 is filled in from the germline J gene. The chain combines TRBV19 with TRBJ2-4; possibly TRBD2 for D (6 bases). CDR3 size: 13 residues. Germline V lookup: CDR1 LNHDA, CDR2 SQIVND (reference sequence). The CDR3 sequence is CASSTQPGGGQYF. CDR3 DNA (partial): TGTGCCAGTAGTACCCAGCCCGGGGGTGGT.

As concerns this clone: From the germline J gene comes the end of the CDR3, since the read stops 3 residues before it. J is TRBJ2-3 and V is TRBV29-1; 10 positions match TRBD2. CDR1 SQVTM and CDR2 ANQGSEA come from the germline V gene. This CDR3 spans 17 amino acids. The V segment lost 0 bases and the J segment 0 bases; nucleotides outside the gene matches: 6. Partial CDR3 DNA: TGCAGCGTTGAAGATCCTAGCGGGGGCCATAGCACAGATACG. This gives the protein CSVEDPSGGHSTDT. The complete CDR3 protein is CSVEDPSGGHSTDTQYF.

Points on this clone: Read sequence stops 3 residues before the CDR3 end, and the germline J gene provides the missing end. V gene TRBV7-2 combines with J gene TRBJ2-7; no firm D call. Germline CDR1 reads SGHTA; CDR2 reads FQGNSA. V lost 1 base and J 0 bases, leaving 7 bases between the germline ends. The CDR3 totals 14 residues. CDR3 DNA, as far as it was read: TGTGCCAGCAGCTTAGATGGGCGCTCCTACGAG. This gives the protein CASSLDGRSYE. The entire CDR3 is CASSLDGRSYEQYF.

Incomplete CDR3 DNA: TGTGCCAGCAGTGTCGGGGTTAGCAATCAGCCC. It specifies CASSVGVSNQP. The whole CDR3 sequence reads CASSVGVSNQPQHF. This sequence joins TRBV6-1 and TRBJ1-5, with no clear D. The CDR3 end lies 3 residues beyond the end of the read and is filled in from the germline J gene. The germline V gene has CDR1 MNHNS and CDR2 SASEGT. This CDR3 is built from 14 residues. The germline V and J ends were trimmed by 4 bases and 0 bases, with 7 bases remaining between them.